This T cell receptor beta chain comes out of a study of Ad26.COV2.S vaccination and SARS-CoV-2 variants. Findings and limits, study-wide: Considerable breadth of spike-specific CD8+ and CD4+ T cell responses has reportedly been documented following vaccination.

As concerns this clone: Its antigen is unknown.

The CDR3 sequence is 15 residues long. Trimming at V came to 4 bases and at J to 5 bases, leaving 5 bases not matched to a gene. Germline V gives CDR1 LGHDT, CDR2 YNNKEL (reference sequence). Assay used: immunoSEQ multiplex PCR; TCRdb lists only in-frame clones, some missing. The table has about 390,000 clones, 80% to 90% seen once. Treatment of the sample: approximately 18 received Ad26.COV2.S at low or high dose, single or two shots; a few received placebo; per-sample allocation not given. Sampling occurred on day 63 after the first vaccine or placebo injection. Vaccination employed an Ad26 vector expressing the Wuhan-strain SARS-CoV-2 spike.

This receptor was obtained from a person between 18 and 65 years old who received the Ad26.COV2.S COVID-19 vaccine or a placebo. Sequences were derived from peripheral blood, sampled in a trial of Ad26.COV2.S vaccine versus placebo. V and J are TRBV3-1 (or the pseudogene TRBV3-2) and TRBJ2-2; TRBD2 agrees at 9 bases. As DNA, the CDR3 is TGTGCCAGCAGCCGCTTGGCGGGGGGGACCGGGGAGCTGTTTTTT. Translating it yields CASSRLAGGTGELFF.